Shown below are 30 T cell receptor beta chains from a single sample sequenced in a study of T cell clonality in common variable immunodeficiency. Using immunoSEQ multiplex PCR, the repertoire was profiled, and TCRdb retains in-frame clones only, with some absent. There are around 47,000 clones in the sample, none observed a single time. The specimen sequenced was peripheral blood mononuclear cells. The receptors were gathered from a person between 18 and 75 years old in good health.

This clone was picked up many times. The read gets to within 3 residues of the CDR3 end, and the germline J gene fills in the rest. J is TRBJ1-5 and V is TRBV19; 8 bases are shared with TRBD1. This CDR3 comprises 14 residues. Germline V lookup: CDR1 LNHDA, CDR2 SQIVND (reference sequence). With 8 bases clipped from V and 2 bases from J, the junction kept 5 bases outside the gene matches. CDR3 amino acids: CASGQGWGNQPQHF. The DNA read from the CDR3 is TGTGCCAGTGGACAGGGATGGGGCAATCAGCCC.

This clone was seen many times. With the read ending 3 residues before the CDR3 end, the germline J gene is used to fill in that end. The same CDR3 also results from other DNA sequences found in this sample. V usage is TRBV19 and J usage is TRBJ2-3; 10 nucleotides match TRBD2. Losses at the gene ends were 1 base for V and 4 bases for J; bases not matched to a gene: 2. The V gene's germline CDR1 is LNHDA and CDR2 SQIVND (reference sequence). This CDR3 has 15 residues. CDR3 region: CASSIGLAGADTQYF. The DNA read from the CDR3 is TGTGCCAGTAGTATAGGGCTAGCGGGGGCAGATACG.

This clone was picked up many times. With the read ending 3 residues before the CDR3 end, the germline J gene is used to fill in that end. The chain links TRBV6-4 to TRBJ2-2; D is unresolved. V was cut by 6 bases and J by 8 bases, with 10 bases left in between. This CDR3 region has 12 residues. Germline V lookup: CDR1 MRHNA, CDR2 SNTAGT. The sequenced CDR3 bases are TGTGCCAGCAGGTTTGGCCCGGGGGAG. It codes for CASRFGPGE. The entire CDR3 sequence reads CASRFGPGELFF.

This clone was seen many times. The DNA ends 3 residues before the CDR3 does, and the rest of the CDR3 is filled in from the germline J gene. V is TRBV30 and J is TRBJ1-4; 9 nucleotides match TRBD1. Germline V gene data show CDR1 as GTSNPN and CDR2 as SVGIG (reference sequence). The CDR3 runs to 14 residues. With V trimmed by 0 bases and J by 7 bases, 3 bases remained unmatched. The CDR3 loop reads CAWSVTGGGEKLFF. CDR3 DNA (partial): TGTGCCTGGAGTGTAACAGGGGGCGGTGAAAAA.

This clone has at least ten counts. The CDR3 is CSAHANGPEAFF. The DNA read from the CDR3 is TGCAGTGCTCACGCGAATGGGCCCGAA. This chain connects TRBV20-1 to TRBJ1-1; D is unclear. The DNA ends 3 residues before the CDR3 does, and the rest of the CDR3 is filled in from the germline J gene. CDR1 and CDR2 from the germline V gene are DFQATT and SNEGSKA (reference sequence). The CDR3 is 12 residues long.

This clone has at least ten counts. The CDR3 end falls 3 residues outside the read, so it is completed with the germline J gene. The chain has TRBV29-1 and TRBJ2-2; 15 bases map to TRBD2. J gave up 1 base and V 4 bases, and 1 base lay outside the gene matches. Per germline, CDR1 SQVTM and CDR2 ANQGSEA. The CDR3 has 16 amino acids. The part of the CDR3 DNA that was read is TGCAGCGTTGCGGGACTAGCGGGGGGGAACACCGGGGAG. Translated: CSVAGLAGGNTGE. The CDR3, in full, reads CSVAGLAGGNTGELFF.

In its sample, this clone was seen many times. With the read ending 3 residues before the CDR3 end, the germline J gene is used to fill in that end. This sequence joins TRBV5-1 and TRBJ2-5, with 7 bases matching TRBD2. CDR3 length equals 15 residues. The V and J ends lost 4 bases and 5 bases, in that order; junction bases with no gene match: 11. CDR1 SGHRS and CDR2 YFSETQ come from the germline V gene. CDR3 residues: CASSAVGVAGETQYF. The CDR3 DNA, read in part, is TGCGCCAGCAGCGCCGTCGGGGTAGCGGGTGAGACC.

This clone was seen at least ten times. CDR3 DNA, as far as it was read: TGTGCCAGCAGCTCTTTAGCTTCGGTTTACGAG. Protein: CASSSLASVYE. The full-length CDR3 reads as CASSSLASVYEQYF. The chain recombines TRBV7-2 with TRBJ2-7; D unclear. Read coverage stops 3 residues before the CDR3 terminus; the germline J gene supplies the remainder. Germline CDR1 SGHTA, CDR2 FQGNSA. Trimming took 4 bases from V and 4 from J, leaving 14 bases between them. The CDR3 contains 14 residues.

There are many counts of this clone. The CDR3 end falls 3 residues outside the read, so it is completed with the germline J gene. The chain has TRBV10-1 and TRBJ2-1; the D gene is possibly TRBD2 (6 bases). The CDR3 is 15 residues long. Germline V gene lookup returns CDR1 WNHNN and CDR2 SYGVQD (reference sequence). Trimming shortened V by 6 bases and J by 2 bases, and 14 bases separated the two germline ends. The CDR3 bases that were read are TGCGCCAGCAGATCGACGGAGGGTCCCTACAATGAG. This codes for CASRSTEGPYNE. The CDR3 as a whole reads CASRSTEGPYNEQFF.

This clone was observed at least ten times. The read gets to within 3 residues of the CDR3 end, and the germline J gene fills in the rest. V usage is TRBV2 and J usage is TRBJ2-4; TRBD1 aligns across 9 bases. Germline V gene lookup returns CDR1 SNHLY and CDR2 FYNNEI. The V gene end was trimmed by 6 bases and the J gene end by 6 bases; junction bases not matched to a gene: 6. This CDR3 comprises 14 residues. The covered CDR3 bases are TGTGCCAGCAGGGACAGGGGAGGGGGAAACATT. This codes for CASRDRGGGNI. The full CDR3 protein is CASRDRGGGNIQYF.

This clone was observed many times. The CDR3 end falls 3 residues outside the read, so it is completed with the germline J gene. The rearrangement links TRBV30 to TRBJ1-5; D is ambiguous. CDR3 size: 13 residues. Germline CDR1 reads GTSNPN; CDR2 reads SVGIG (reference sequence). Trimming cost V 1 base and J 5 bases, with 9 bases left between them. The CDR3 DNA, read in part, is TGTGCCTGGAGTGGGCAGAGAGATCAGCCC. It translates to CAWSGQRDQP. The whole CDR3 sequence reads CAWSGQRDQPQHF.

This clone was detected only a few times. Incomplete CDR3 DNA: TGTGCCAGCAGCGTGGACAGTTTTTTGAACACCGGGGAG. Protein sequence: CASSVDSFLNTGE. The CDR3 in full is CASSVDSFLNTGELFF. The genes are TRBV7-8 and TRBJ2-2; D may be TRBD1 (6 bases). From the germline J gene comes the end of the CDR3, since the read stops 3 residues before it. The V gene's germline CDR1 is SGHVS and CDR2 FQNEAQ. The germline V and J ends were trimmed by 5 bases and 1 base, with 14 bases remaining between them. The CDR3 is 16 amino acids.

This clone was counted ten times or more. The CDR3 bases that were read are TGCAGTGCTAAAGGGCGTGGGACACATTTTACCGGGGAG. This encodes CSAKGRGTHFTGE. The complete CDR3 reads CSAKGRGTHFTGELFF. This chain connects TRBV20-1 to TRBJ2-2, with TRBD1 as a possible D gene (6 bases). The CDR3 end falls 3 residues outside the read, so it is completed with the germline J gene. Germline V gene sequence: CDR1 DFQATT, CDR2 SNEGSKA (reference sequence). V was trimmed by 4 bases and J by 5 bases, leaving 20 bases between them. The CDR3 covers 16 residues.

This clone showed up many times. The read terminates 3 residues before the CDR3 end, so the remaining end is supplied by the germline J gene. The V call is TRBV5-4, the J call TRBJ2-7; TRBD1 might be the D (6 bases). The CDR3 consists of 14 residues. The ends were cut back, 1 base at V and 6 bases at J, with 14 bases in the middle. From germline, CDR1 is SGHNT and CDR2 YYREEE (reference sequence). The sequenced CDR3 bases are TGTGCCAGCAGCTTGTATCCCACAGGGTCCGAG. As protein: CASSLYPTGSE. The CDR3 as a whole reads CASSLYPTGSEQYF.

This clone was seen at least ten times. The missing CDR3 end, 3 residues past where the read stops, is filled in from the germline J gene. V is TRBV5-1 and J is TRBJ2-7; 9 nucleotides agree with TRBD1. Germline CDR1 is SGHRS and CDR2 is YFSETQ. V trimming: 4 bases; J trimming: 3 bases; junction bases outside the gene matches: 5. This CDR3 comprises 14 residues. CDR3 loop: CASSDRGVLYEQYF. CDR3 DNA (partial): TGCGCCAGCAGCGACAGGGGGGTACTCTACGAG.

This clone was detected ten times or more. The CDR3 end lies 3 residues beyond the end of the read and is filled in from the germline J gene. The rearrangement uses TRBV30 and TRBJ2-1; 8 bases align to TRBD2. Per the germline V gene, CDR1 is GTSNPN and CDR2 is SVGIG (reference sequence). J was trimmed by 4 bases and V by 2 bases; bases with no gene match: 1. The CDR3 is made up of 13 amino acids. The CDR3 DNA, read in part, is TGTGCCTGGAGTCCTAGCGGGTACAATGAG. It codes for CAWSPSGYNE. The entire CDR3 is CAWSPSGYNEQFF.

This clone was seen many times. The CDR3 end lies 3 residues beyond the end of the read and is filled in from the germline J gene. The genes are TRBV30 and TRBJ1-4, with 9 bases that match TRBD1. Looked up from germline, CDR1 is GTSNPN and CDR2 is SVGIG (reference sequence). The CDR3 totals 14 residues. V lost 5 bases, J lost 7 bases, and 8 bases stayed unmatched. CDR3 bases read: TGTGCCTGGGGTACCGGGACAGGGATTGAAAAA. This gives the protein CAWGTGTGIEK. The complete CDR3 sequence is CAWGTGTGIEKLFF. The full variable domain, completed using reference TRBV30 and TRBJ1-4, is SQTIHQWPATLVQPVGSPLSLECTVEGTSNPNLYWYRQAAGRGLQLLFYSVGIGQISSEVPQNLSASRPQDRQFILSSKKLLLSDSGFYLCAWGTGTGIEKLFFGSGTQLSVL.

As concerns this clone: The observed sequence ends 3 residues before the CDR3 terminus, with the missing tail filled in from the germline J gene. The chain employs TRBV14 and TRBJ2-5; D may match TRBD1 or TRBD2 (6 bases each). V was pared by 1 base and J by 5 bases, with 17 bases between. This CDR3 is built from 16 residues. The germline V gene encodes CDR1 SGHDN and CDR2 FVKESK. The sequenced CDR3 bases are TGTGCCAGCAGCCAAGTCAGGGACACAGGGAGGGAGACC. Amino acid sequence: CASSQVRDTGRET. The entire CDR3 reads CASSQVRDTGRETQYF.

This clone was found many times. CDR3 sequence: CASSIDRGGVGPTYNEQFF. Incomplete CDR3 DNA: TGTGCCAGTAGTATAGATAGAGGGGGGGTGGGCCCAACCTACAATGAG. This chain connects TRBV19 to TRBJ2-1; the D gene is possibly TRBD2 (7 bases). The CDR3 end lies 3 residues beyond the end of the read and is filled in from the germline J gene. Per germline, CDR1 LNHDA and CDR2 SQIVND (reference sequence). Trimming took off 0 bases at V and 2 bases at J, with 20 bases between the two ends. The CDR3 has 19 residues.

This clone occurred many times. With the read ending 3 residues before the CDR3 end, the germline J gene is used to fill in that end. V usage is TRBV29-1 and J usage is TRBJ2-3; D is ambiguous. The V gene lost 3 bases and the J gene lost 2 bases, with 12 bases spanning the gap. CDR1 and CDR2 (germline): SQVTM, ANQGSEA. There are 14 residues in the CDR3. Here the CDR3 reads CSVEQMLNTDTQYF. CDR3 bases read: TGCAGCGTTGAGCAGATGTTGAACACAGATACG.

This clone has at least ten counts. The CDR3 goes on 3 residues after the read ends, and that part is filled in from the germline J gene. The V and J genes are TRBV7-9 and TRBJ2-7; D is unclear. The V gene lost 2 bases and the J gene lost 4 bases, with 12 bases spanning the gap. Germline CDR1 and CDR2: SEHNR and FQNEAQ (reference sequence). This CDR3 comprises 14 residues. The sequenced part of the CDR3 DNA is TGTGCCAGCAGCTTAACCCTGACAAATTACGAG. It specifies CASSLTLTNYE. The full CDR3 is CASSLTLTNYEQYF.

This clone came up many times. The read ends 3 residues shy of where the CDR3 ends; the end is completed using the germline J gene. The chain employs TRBV6-2 or TRBV6-3 and TRBJ2-3; D may be TRBD2 (5 bases). Germline CDR1 MNHEY, CDR2 SVGEGT. The CDR3 is 14 amino acids. The V and J ends lost 9 bases and 0 bases respectively, with 13 bases between them. The chain's CDR3 is CASRLAGSTDTQYF. Incomplete CDR3 DNA: TGTGCCAGTCGCCTTGCGGGTAGCACAGATACG.

This clone was observed at least ten times. The CDR3 bases that were read are TGTGCCAGTAGTGCCGACAGGGTGTTTGCCGAG. Translated, it gives CASSADRVFAE. In full, the CDR3 reads CASSADRVFAEQYF. This chain connects TRBV19 to TRBJ2-7; TRBD1 matches 7 bases. The read terminates 3 residues before the CDR3 end, so the remaining end is supplied by the germline J gene. The CDR3 sequence is 14 residues long. The trim removed 5 bases at V and 6 bases at J, leaving 10 bases unmatched. Per the germline V gene, CDR1 is LNHDA and CDR2 is SQIVND (reference sequence). Using reference TRBV19 and TRBJ2-7 for the parts outside the CDR3, the full variable domain is DGGITQSPKYLFRKEGQNVTLSCEQNLNHDAMYWYRQDPGQGLRLIYYSQIVNDFQKGDIAEGYSVSREKKESFPLTVTSAQKNPTAFYLCASSADRVFAEQYFGPGTRLTVT.

This clone was seen at least ten times. The read ends 3 residues shy of where the CDR3 ends; the end is completed using the germline J gene. V usage is TRBV19 and J usage is TRBJ2-1; no firm D call. From germline, CDR1 is LNHDA and CDR2 SQIVND (reference sequence). The CDR3 spans 15 residues. V was trimmed by 1 base and J by 1 base, leaving 8 bases between them. The sequenced part of the CDR3 DNA is TGTGCCAGTAGTATAGGGCAGTTATCCTACAATGAG. Its protein product is CASSIGQLSYNE. The CDR3 as a whole reads CASSIGQLSYNEQFF.

This clone was counted many times. Coverage ceases 3 residues before the CDR3 finishes, and the germline J gene fills in the end. The chain carries TRBV2 and TRBJ2-1; perhaps TRBD1 as D (5 bases). Germline values: CDR1 SNHLY, CDR2 FYNNEI. V was cut by 6 bases and J by 3 bases, with 6 bases left in between. The CDR3 covers 12 residues. CDR3 residues: CASRGDYNEQFF. The CDR3 DNA, read in part, is TGTGCCAGCAGAGGGGACTACAATGAG.

This clone was seen repeatedly, ten times or more. The read comes to an end 3 residues before the CDR3 does, leaving the germline J gene to fill in the end. The V and J genes are TRBV29-1 and TRBJ2-1; 12 positions agree with TRBD2. The germline V gene encodes CDR1 SQVTM and CDR2 ANQGSEA. J gave up 5 bases and V 5 bases, and 4 bases lay outside the gene matches. The CDR3 spans 14 residues. The CDR3 here is CSVRLAGGNNEQFF. The sequenced part of the CDR3 DNA is TGCAGCGTTCGTCTAGCGGGAGGGAACAATGAG.

This clone was seen many times. The read falls 3 residues short of the CDR3 end, and the missing part is taken from the germline J gene. The rearrangement joins TRBV6-1 to TRBJ2-1; D perhaps matches TRBD2 (6 bases). This CDR3 region has 18 residues. The V end lost 1 base, the J end lost 3 bases, and 19 bases lay between the germline ends. Germline-derived CDR1 and CDR2 are MNHNS and SASEGT. This chain's CDR3 is CASSEEGLFLHDYNEQFF. The CDR3 DNA, read in part, is TGTGCCAGCAGTGAAGAGGGACTTTTCCTTCACGACTACAATGAG.

This clone was counted many times. The observed sequence ends 3 residues before the CDR3 terminus, with the missing tail filled in from the germline J gene. The gene calls are TRBV30 and TRBJ2-3; TRBD1 matches 8 bases. From germline, CDR1 is GTSNPN and CDR2 SVGIG (reference sequence). V shed 5 bases, J shed 6 bases, and the junction held 10 bases outside the gene matches. The CDR3 extends over 14 amino acids. The sequenced part of the CDR3 DNA is TGTGCCTGGGCACGGACAGGGCCAGTGGATACG. Translation gives CAWARTGPVDT. The complete CDR3 sequence is CAWARTGPVDTQYF.

This clone was seen a handful of times. The read terminates 3 residues ahead of where the CDR3 ends, so the germline J gene completes it. This chain joins TRBV6-1 and TRBJ1-2; weak D call: TRBD1 (6 bases). The CDR3 sequence is 14 residues long. Looked up from germline, CDR1 is MNHNS and CDR2 is SASEGT. This CDR3 reads CASSGTVSTDTYTF. The sequenced part of the CDR3 DNA is TGTGCCAGCAGTGGGACAGTTAGCACAGATACC.

This clone was seen only a few times. A read error may account for a junction end that differs from germline. Coverage ceases 3 residues before the CDR3 finishes, and the germline J gene fills in the end. The chain combines TRBV7-9 with TRBJ2-1, with unresolved D. The germline V gene encodes CDR1 SEHNR and CDR2 FQNEAQ (reference sequence). The CDR3 covers 12 residues. CDR3 bases read: TGTTCCAGCAGCTTAGTCCGGTATGAG. It specifies CSSSLVRYE. The whole CDR3 sequence reads CSSSLVRYEQFF.